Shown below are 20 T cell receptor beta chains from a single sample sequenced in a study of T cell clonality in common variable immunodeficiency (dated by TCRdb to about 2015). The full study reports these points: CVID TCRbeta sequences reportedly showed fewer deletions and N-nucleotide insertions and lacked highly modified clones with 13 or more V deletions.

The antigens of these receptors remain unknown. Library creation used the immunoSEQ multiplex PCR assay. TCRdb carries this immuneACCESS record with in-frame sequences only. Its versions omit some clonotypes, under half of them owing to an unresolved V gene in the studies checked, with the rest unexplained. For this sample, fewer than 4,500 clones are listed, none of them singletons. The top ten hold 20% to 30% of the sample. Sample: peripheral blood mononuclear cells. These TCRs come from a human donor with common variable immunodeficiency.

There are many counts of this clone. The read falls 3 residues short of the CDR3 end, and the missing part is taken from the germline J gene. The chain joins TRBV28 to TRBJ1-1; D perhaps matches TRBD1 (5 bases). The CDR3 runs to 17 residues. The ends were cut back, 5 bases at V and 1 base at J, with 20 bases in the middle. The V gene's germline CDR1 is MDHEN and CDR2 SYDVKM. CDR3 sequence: CASSLTLQEGGNTEAFF. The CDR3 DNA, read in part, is TGTGCCAGCAGTCTAACCCTACAGGAGGGTGGGAACACTGAA.

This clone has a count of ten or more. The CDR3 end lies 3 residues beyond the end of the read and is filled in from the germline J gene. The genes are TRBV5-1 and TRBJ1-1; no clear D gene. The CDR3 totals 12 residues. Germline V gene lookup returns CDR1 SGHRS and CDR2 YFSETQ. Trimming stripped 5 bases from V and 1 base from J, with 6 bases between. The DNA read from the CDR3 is TGCGCCAGCAGGGAGGGGAACACTGAA. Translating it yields CASREGNTE. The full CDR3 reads CASREGNTEAFF.

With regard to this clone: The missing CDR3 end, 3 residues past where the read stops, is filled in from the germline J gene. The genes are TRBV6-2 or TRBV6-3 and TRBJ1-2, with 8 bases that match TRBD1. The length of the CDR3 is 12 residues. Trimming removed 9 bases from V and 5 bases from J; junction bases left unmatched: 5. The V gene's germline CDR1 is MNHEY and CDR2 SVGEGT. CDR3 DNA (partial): TGTGCCAGTACGGGACAGGATTATGGC. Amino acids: CASTGQDYG. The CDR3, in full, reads CASTGQDYGYTF.

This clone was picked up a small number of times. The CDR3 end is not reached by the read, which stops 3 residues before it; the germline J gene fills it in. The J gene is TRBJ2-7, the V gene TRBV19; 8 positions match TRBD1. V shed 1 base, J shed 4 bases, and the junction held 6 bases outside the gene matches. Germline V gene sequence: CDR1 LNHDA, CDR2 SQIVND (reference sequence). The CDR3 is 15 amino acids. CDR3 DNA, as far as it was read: TGTGCCAGTAGTATAGTTGGGACAGGAGAGTACGAG. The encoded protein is CASSIVGTGEYE. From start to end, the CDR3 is CASSIVGTGEYEQYF.

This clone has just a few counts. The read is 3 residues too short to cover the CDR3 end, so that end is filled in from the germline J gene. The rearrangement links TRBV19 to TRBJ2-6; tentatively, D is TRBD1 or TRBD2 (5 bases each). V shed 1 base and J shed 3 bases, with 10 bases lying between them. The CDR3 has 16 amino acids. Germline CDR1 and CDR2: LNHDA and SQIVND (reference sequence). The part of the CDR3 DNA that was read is TGTGCCAGTAGTATAGTGGCAGGGAGTGGGGCCAACGTC. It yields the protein CASSIVAGSGANV. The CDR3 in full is CASSIVAGSGANVLTF.

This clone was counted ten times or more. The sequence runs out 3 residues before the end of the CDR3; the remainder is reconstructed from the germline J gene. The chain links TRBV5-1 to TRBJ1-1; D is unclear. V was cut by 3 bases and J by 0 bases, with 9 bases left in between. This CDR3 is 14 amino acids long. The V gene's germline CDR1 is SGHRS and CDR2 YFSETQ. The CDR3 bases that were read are TGCGCCAGCAGCTCAGGCAAAATGAACACTGAA. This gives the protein CASSSGKMNTE. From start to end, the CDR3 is CASSSGKMNTEAFF.

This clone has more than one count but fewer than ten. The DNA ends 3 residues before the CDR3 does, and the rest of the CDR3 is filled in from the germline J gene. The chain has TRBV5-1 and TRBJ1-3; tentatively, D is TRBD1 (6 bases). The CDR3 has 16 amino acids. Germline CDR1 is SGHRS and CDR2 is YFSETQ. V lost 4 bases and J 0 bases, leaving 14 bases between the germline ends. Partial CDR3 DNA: TGCGCCAGCAGCCAAACCGGGGACACCTCTGGAAACACC. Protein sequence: CASSQTGDTSGNT. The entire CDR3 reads CASSQTGDTSGNTIYF.

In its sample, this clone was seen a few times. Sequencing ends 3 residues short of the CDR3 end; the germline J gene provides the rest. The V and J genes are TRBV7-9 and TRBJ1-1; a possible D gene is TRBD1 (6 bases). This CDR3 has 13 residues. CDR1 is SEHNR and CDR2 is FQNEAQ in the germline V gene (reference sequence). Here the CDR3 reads CASSFRDIPTAFF. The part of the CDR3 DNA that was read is TGTGCCAGCAGCTTCCGGGACATCCCGACG. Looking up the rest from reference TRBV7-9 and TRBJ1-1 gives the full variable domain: DTGVSQNPRHKITKRGQNVTFRCDPISEHNRLYWYRQTLGQGPEFLTYFQNEAQLEKSRLLSDRFSAERPKGSFSTLEIQRTEQGDSAMYLCASSFRDIPTAFFGQGTRLTVV.

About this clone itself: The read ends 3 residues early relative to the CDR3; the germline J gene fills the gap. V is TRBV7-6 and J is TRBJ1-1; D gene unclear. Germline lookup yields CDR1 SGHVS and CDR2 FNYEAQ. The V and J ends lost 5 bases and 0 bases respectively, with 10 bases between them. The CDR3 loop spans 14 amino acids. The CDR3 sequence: CASSPTGMNTEAFF. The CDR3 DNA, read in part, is TGTGCCAGCAGCCCAACGGGGATGAACACTGAA.

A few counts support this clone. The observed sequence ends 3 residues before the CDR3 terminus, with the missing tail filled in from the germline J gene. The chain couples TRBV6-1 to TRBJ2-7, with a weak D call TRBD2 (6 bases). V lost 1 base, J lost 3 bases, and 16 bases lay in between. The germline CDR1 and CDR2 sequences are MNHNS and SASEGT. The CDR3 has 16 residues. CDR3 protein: CASSEGERALFYEQYF. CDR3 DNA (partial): TGTGCCAGCAGTGAAGGGGAGCGGGCCCTTTTCTACGAG.

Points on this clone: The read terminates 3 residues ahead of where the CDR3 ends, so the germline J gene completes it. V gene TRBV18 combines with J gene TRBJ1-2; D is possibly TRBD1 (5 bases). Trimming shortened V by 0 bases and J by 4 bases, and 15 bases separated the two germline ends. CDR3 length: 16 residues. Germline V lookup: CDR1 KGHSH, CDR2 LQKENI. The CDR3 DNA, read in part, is TGTGCCAGCTCACCACCAAGTATGCAGGGAGCCTATGGC. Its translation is CASSPPSMQGAYG. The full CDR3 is CASSPPSMQGAYGYTF.

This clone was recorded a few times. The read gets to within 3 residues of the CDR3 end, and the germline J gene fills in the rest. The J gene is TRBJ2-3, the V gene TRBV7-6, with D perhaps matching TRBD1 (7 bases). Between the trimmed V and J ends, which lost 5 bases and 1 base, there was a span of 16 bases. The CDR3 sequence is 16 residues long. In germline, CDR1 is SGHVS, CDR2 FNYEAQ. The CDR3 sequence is CASSGGTAPGTDTQYF. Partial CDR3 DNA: TGTGCCAGCAGCGGCGGGACAGCCCCTGGCACAGATACG.

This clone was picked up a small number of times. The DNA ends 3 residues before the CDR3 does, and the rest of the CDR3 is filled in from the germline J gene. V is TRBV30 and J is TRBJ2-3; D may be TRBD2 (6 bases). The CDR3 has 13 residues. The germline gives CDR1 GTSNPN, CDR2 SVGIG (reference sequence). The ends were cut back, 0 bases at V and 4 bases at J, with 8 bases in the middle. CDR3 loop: CAWSVGGSDTQYF. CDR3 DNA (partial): TGTGCCTGGAGTGTAGGAGGGTCAGATACG.

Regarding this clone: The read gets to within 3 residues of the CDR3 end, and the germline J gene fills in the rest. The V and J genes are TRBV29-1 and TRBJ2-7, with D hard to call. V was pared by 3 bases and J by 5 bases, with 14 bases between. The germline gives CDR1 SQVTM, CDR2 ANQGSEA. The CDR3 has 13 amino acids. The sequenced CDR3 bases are TGCAGCGTTGAGCCCACGTTGGCCCACGAG. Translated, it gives CSVEPTLAHE. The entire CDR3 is CSVEPTLAHEQYF.

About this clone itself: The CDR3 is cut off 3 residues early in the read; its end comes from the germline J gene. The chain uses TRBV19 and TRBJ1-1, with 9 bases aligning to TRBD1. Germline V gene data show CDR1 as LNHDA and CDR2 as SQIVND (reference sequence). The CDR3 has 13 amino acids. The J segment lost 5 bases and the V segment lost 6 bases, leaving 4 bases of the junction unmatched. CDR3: CASRNRGRTEAFF. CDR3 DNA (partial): TGTGCCAGTAGGAACAGGGGGCGAACTGAA.

The part of the CDR3 DNA that was read is TGTGCCAGCTCACCAAGAGGCAGCCCCGTAGGGGAGACC. Translating gives CASSPRGSPVGET. The CDR3 in its entirety is CASSPRGSPVGETQYF. The rearrangement links TRBV18 to TRBJ2-5; no clear D. The read halts 3 residues ahead of the CDR3 end, with the missing end drawn from the germline J gene. The germline V and J ends were trimmed by 2 bases and 5 bases, with 18 bases remaining between them. Per germline, CDR1 KGHSH and CDR2 LQKENI. The CDR3 sequence is 16 residues long.

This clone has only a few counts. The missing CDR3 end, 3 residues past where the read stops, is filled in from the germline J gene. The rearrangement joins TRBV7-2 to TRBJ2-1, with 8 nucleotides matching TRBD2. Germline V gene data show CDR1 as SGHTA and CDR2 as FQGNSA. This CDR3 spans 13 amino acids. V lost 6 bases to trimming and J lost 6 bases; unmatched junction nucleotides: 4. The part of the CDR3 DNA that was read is TGTGCCAGCAGTCGGGGGGGCCCCAATGAG. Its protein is CASSRGGPNE. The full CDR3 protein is CASSRGGPNEQFF.

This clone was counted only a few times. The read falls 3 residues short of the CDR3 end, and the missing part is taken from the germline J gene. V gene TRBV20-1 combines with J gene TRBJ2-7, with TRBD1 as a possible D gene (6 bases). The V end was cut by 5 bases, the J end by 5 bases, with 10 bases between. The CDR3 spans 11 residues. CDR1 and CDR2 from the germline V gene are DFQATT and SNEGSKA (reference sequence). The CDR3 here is CSAESGDEQYF. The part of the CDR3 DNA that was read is TGCAGTGCTGAATCAGGGGACGAG.

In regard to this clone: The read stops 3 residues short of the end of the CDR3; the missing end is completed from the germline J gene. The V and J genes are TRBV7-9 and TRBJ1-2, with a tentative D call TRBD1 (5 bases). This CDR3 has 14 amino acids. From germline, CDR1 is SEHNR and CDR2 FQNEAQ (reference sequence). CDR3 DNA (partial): TGTGCCAGCAGCTTACAGGGAGGCGTCGAGGGC. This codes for CASSLQGGVEG. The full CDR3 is CASSLQGGVEGYTF.

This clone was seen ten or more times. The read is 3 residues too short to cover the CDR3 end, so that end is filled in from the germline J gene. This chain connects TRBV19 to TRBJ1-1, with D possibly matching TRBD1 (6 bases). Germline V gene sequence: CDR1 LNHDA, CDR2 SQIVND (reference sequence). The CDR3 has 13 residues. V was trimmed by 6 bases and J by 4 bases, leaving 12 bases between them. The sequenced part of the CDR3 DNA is TGTGCCAGTAGCAGGGGCACGGGCACTGAA. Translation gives CASSRGTGTE. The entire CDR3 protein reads CASSRGTGTEAFF.